This entry lists 5 T cell receptor beta chains sequenced from one sample in a study of spatial heterogeneity in lung cancer (dated by TCRdb to between 2019 and 2020). According to the study, the label for this sample's time point signals: sample taken at primary tumor resection. Which antigens these TCRs recognize remains unknown. Paper-wide results and their limitations: The number of expanded intratumoral alpha and beta TCRs correlated with the tumor nonsynonymous mutation count.

Receptors were amplified or captured by 5' RACE. Sequencing was performed on a NextSeq 500. The raw public data were reprocessed by TCRdb itself: fastp quality trimming at Q25, MiXCR clonotype calling, in-frame beta chains only. Rows merge per CDR3 protein into single entries with the most common DNA and genes. The sample table holds around 2,700 distinct CDR3 sequences, of which 4.5% to 6% were seen once. Under 20% of the sample belongs to the ten largest clones. Sequencing was performed on lung tumor tissue, taken at surgery. These receptors were collected from a male donor with early-stage non-small cell lung cancer.

This clonotype has a count of ten or more. Because this beta chain is a stray read in a library intended to capture alpha chains, its abundance should not be given much weight. The J gene is TRBJ2-3, the V gene TRBV29-1; 9 bases line up with TRBD2. The CDR3 has 14 amino acids. Germline values: CDR1 SQVTM, CDR2 ANQGSEA. V lost 3 bases and J lost 4; bases outside the gene matches: 5. For the CDR3, the DNA is TGCAGCGTTGAGTGGGGACTAGCCGCAGATACGCAGTATTTT. This sequence encodes CSVEWGLAADTQYF.

About this clonotype itself: With the library built for alpha chains, this beta chain is off target and its frequency is not meaningful. The chain combines TRBV7-2 with TRBJ2-3; the D gene could be TRBD1 or TRBD2 (6 bases each). Per germline, CDR1 SGHTA and CDR2 FQGNSA. The CDR3 extends over 13 amino acids. V lost 11 bases, J lost 1 base, and 13 bases lay in between. The CDR3 region has the DNA TGTGCCTGTGATAGGGGGGGCACAGATACGCAGTATTTT. Translation gives CACDRGGTDTQYF.

This clonotype was seen repeatedly, ten times or more. Since it is a stray read in a library aimed at alpha chains, this beta chain has a size that is not meaningful. V is TRBV4-3 and J is TRBJ1-2, with D hard to call. Trimming left V 2 bases short and J 3 bases short, with 16 bases between. This CDR3 region has 16 residues. CDR1 is LGHNA, CDR2 YSLEER, per germline. Written as DNA, the CDR3 is TGCGCCAGCAGCCAACGGAGGGCAAGGCGGGACTATGGCTACACCTTC. Protein product: CASSQRRARRDYGYTF.

Sample share makes this clonotype medium-sized (0.01 to 0.1%). Found in a library prepared for alpha chains, this beta chain is an off-target read, and its abundance has little meaning. The chain has TRBV7-2 and TRBJ1-1; D is perhaps TRBD1 (5 bases). Per germline, CDR1 SGHTA and CDR2 FQGNSA. CDR3 size: 14 residues. The V and J ends lost 3 bases and 3 bases respectively, with 11 bases between them. The CDR3 nucleotides read TGTGCCAGCAGCTTTGGAGGGACCTACACTGAAGCTTTCTTT. It translates to CASSFGGTYTEAFF.

This clonotype was seen repeatedly, ten times or more. This beta chain came through as a stray read in a library set up for alpha chains, and its size says little. V gene TRBV29-1 combines with J gene TRBJ2-1; D not certain. Germline CDR1 reads SQVTM; CDR2 reads ANQGSEA. Trimming took off 5 bases at V and 8 bases at J, with 22 bases between the two ends. The CDR3 extends over 15 amino acids. CDR3: CSVRVSVGSADEQFF. In DNA, the CDR3 is TGCAGCGTTAGAGTTTCCGTGGGTTCGGCTGATGAGCAGTTCTTC.